Listed below are T cell receptor beta chains from one sample, sequenced in a study of identical twins. Using its own MiXCR run on the 5' RACE reads, TCRdb lists one record per CDR3 protein. In the table there are roughly 190,000 distinct CDR3 sequences, around a sixth of which are singletons. These data were also filed under a second study, of T cells expressing NK-cell markers.

Sequencing input: CD8+ T cells sorted from blood. The receptors derive from a woman aged 18 to 35 in good health. CDR3s include the opening cysteine and the closing phenylalanine or tryptophan. Each record gives: J gene, clone size, V gene, D gene, CDR3 DNA, CDR3 protein. D genes are given only for firm matches. Rows may omit the clone size; those that give it use once, few, many or a size class.

J gene: TRBJ1-1
clone size: many
V gene: TRBV12-3/TRBV12-4
D gene: NA
CDR3 DNA: TGTGCCAGCAGTTTAGTTCTAGGGAACACTGAAGCTTTCTTT
CDR3 protein: CASSLVLGNTEAFF

J gene: TRBJ1-5
clone size: NA
V gene: TRBV13
D gene: NA
CDR3 DNA: TGTGCCAGCAGCACGGGAGGAGAAGAACAGCCCCAGCATTTT
CDR3 protein: CASSTGGEEQPQHF

J gene: TRBJ1-6
clone size: NA
V gene: TRBV20-1
D gene: NA
CDR3 DNA: TGCAGTGCTAGAGATTGGGCGGGAGAGAAGTCCTATAATTCACCCCTCCACTTT
CDR3 protein: CSARDWAGEKSYNSPLHF

J gene: TRBJ2-1
clone size: NA
V gene: TRBV9
D gene: NA
CDR3 DNA: TGTGCCAGCAGCGGCGCGAGTTTAAGGGGAAATGAGCAGTTCTTC
CDR3 protein: CASSGASLRGNEQFF

J gene: TRBJ2-5
clone size: many
V gene: TRBV11-2
D gene: NA
CDR3 DNA: TGTGCCAGCAGCTTAGGCACAGGGACGCACGAGACCCAGTACTTC
CDR3 protein: CASSLGTGTHETQYF

J gene: TRBJ2-7
clone size: NA
V gene: TRBV7-9
D gene: NA
CDR3 DNA: TGTGCCAGCAGCCCCGGACTCAACTACGAGCAGTACTTC
CDR3 protein: CASSPGLNYEQYF

J gene: TRBJ1-1
clone size: few
V gene: TRBV15
D gene: NA
CDR3 DNA: TGTGCCACCAGAGGACAGTCCCGACCTGAAGCTTTCTTT
CDR3 protein: CATRGQSRPEAFF

J gene: TRBJ1-4
clone size: NA
V gene: TRBV9
D gene: NA
CDR3 DNA: TGTGCCAGCAGCGTAGGAGGGGTATCTAATGAAAAACTGTTTTTT
CDR3 protein: CASSVGGVSNEKLFF

J gene: TRBJ2-1
clone size: few
V gene: TRBV7-2
D gene: TRBD2
CDR3 DNA: TGTGCCAGCAGCTTGATTAGCGGGAGCCCGGTACACAATGAGCAGTTCTTC
CDR3 protein: CASSLISGSPVHNEQFF

J gene: TRBJ2-7
clone size: once
V gene: TRBV14
D gene: TRBD2
CDR3 DNA: TGTGCCAGCAGCCTAGCGGGAGATACGGGTGAGCAGTACTTC
CDR3 protein: CASSLAGDTGEQYF

J gene: TRBJ1-1
clone size: few
V gene: TRBV11-1
D gene: NA
CDR3 DNA: TGTGCCAGCAGCCTCGTTCCCGTGGGGACTGAAGCTTTCTTT
CDR3 protein: CASSLVPVGTEAFF

J gene: TRBJ2-1
clone size: many
V gene: TRBV5-5
D gene: NA
CDR3 DNA: TGTGCCAGCAGCTTGGATGGGGGCGAGAATGAGCAGTTCTTC
CDR3 protein: CASSLDGGENEQFF

J gene: TRBJ2-3
clone size: many
V gene: TRBV30
D gene: NA
CDR3 DNA: TGTGCCTGGAGTCGGGTTGCAGATACGCAGTATTTT
CDR3 protein: CAWSRVADTQYF

J gene: TRBJ1-1
clone size: NA
V gene: TRBV9
D gene: NA
CDR3 DNA: TGTGCCAGCAGCGTAGGTTTCGGTTCGAACACTGAAGCTTTCTTT
CDR3 protein: CASSVGFGSNTEAFF

J gene: TRBJ1-2
clone size: few
V gene: TRBV25-1
D gene: NA
CDR3 DNA: TGTGCCAGCAGCGGAGTTGGCTACACCTTC
CDR3 protein: CASSGVGYTF

J gene: TRBJ2-1
clone size: NA
V gene: TRBV18
D gene: NA
CDR3 DNA: TGTGCCAGCTCATCCCCATTTAGCCGCAATGAGCAGTTCTTC
CDR3 protein: CASSSPFSRNEQFF

J gene: TRBJ2-7
clone size: NA
V gene: TRBV7-2
D gene: NA
CDR3 DNA: TGTGCCAGCAGCTTAGCGCTAAAGGGCAGGGGCCCCTACGAGCAGTACTTC
CDR3 protein: CASSLALKGRGPYEQYF

J gene: TRBJ2-1
clone size: NA
V gene: TRBV6-2/TRBV6-3
D gene: TRBD1
CDR3 DNA: TGTGCCAGCAGTTTCGACAGGGGTGAATATGAGCAGTTCTTC
CDR3 protein: CASSFDRGEYEQFF

J gene: TRBJ2-2
clone size: few
V gene: TRBV29-1
D gene: NA
CDR3 DNA: TGCAGCGTTGAAGTCCGCGGCGGGGAGCTGTTTTTT
CDR3 protein: CSVEVRGGELFF

J gene: TRBJ2-7
clone size: many
V gene: TRBV7-9
D gene: NA
CDR3 DNA: TGTGCCAGCAGTTTAACCTCCTACGAGCAGTACTTC
CDR3 protein: CASSLTSYEQYF

J gene: TRBJ1-2
clone size: many
V gene: TRBV25-1
D gene: NA
CDR3 DNA: TGTGCCAGCAGTGATTTCGGCTACACCTTC
CDR3 protein: CASSDFGYTF

J gene: TRBJ2-7
clone size: few
V gene: TRBV5-1
D gene: NA
CDR3 DNA: TGCGCCAGCAGCAACGCTCCGGGCTACGAGCAGTACTTC
CDR3 protein: CASSNAPGYEQYF

J gene: TRBJ2-3
clone size: few
V gene: TRBV20-1
D gene: NA
CDR3 DNA: TGCAGTGCTAGAGAAGTCGCAGATACGCAGTATTTT
CDR3 protein: CSAREVADTQYF

J gene: TRBJ1-1
clone size: NA
V gene: TRBV10-2
D gene: NA
CDR3 DNA: TGCGCCAGCAGACTTACACTGGGGAACACTGAAGCTTTCTTT
CDR3 protein: CASRLTLGNTEAFF

J gene: TRBJ2-7
clone size: NA
V gene: TRBV13
D gene: TRBD1
CDR3 DNA: TGTGCCAGCAGCGAGGACAGGGACTACGAGCAGTACTTC
CDR3 protein: CASSEDRDYEQYF

J gene: TRBJ2-5
clone size: NA
V gene: TRBV19
D gene: NA
CDR3 DNA: TGTGCCAGTAGTCTCCCGGGACGGCAAGAGACCCAGTACTTC
CDR3 protein: CASSLPGRQETQYF

J gene: TRBJ2-1
clone size: NA
V gene: TRBV30
D gene: NA
CDR3 DNA: TGTGCCTGGAGCGGACTCCGCAATGAGCAGTTCTTC
CDR3 protein: CAWSGLRNEQFF

J gene: TRBJ1-2
clone size: few
V gene: TRBV9
D gene: TRBD1
CDR3 DNA: TGTGCCAGCAGCTCCGGGACAGGGTGGATCGGCTACACCTTC
CDR3 protein: CASSSGTGWIGYTF

J gene: TRBJ2-3
clone size: NA
V gene: TRBV20-1
D gene: NA
CDR3 DNA: TGCAGTGCTAGACCGGCACTAGCTCCTAGCACAGATACGCAGTATTTT
CDR3 protein: CSARPALAPSTDTQYF

J gene: TRBJ1-6
clone size: NA
V gene: TRBV10-2
D gene: NA
CDR3 DNA: TGCGCCAGCAGGGGGGGCGGAGGAAGTCCCCTCCACTTT
CDR3 protein: CASRGGGGSPLHF

J gene: TRBJ2-7
clone size: NA
V gene: TRBV7-2
D gene: NA
CDR3 DNA: TGTGCCAGCAGCTTAGAGGCGGGTTTCTCCTACGAGCAGTACTTC
CDR3 protein: CASSLEAGFSYEQYF

J gene: TRBJ2-5
clone size: few
V gene: TRBV30
D gene: TRBD1
CDR3 DNA: TGTGCCTGGAAATGGGGACAGGTCCAAGAGACCCAGTACTTC
CDR3 protein: CAWKWGQVQETQYF

J gene: TRBJ2-7
clone size: NA
V gene: TRBV15
D gene: NA
CDR3 DNA: TGTGCCACCAGTCAAGCAGGCGACGCGGTCAACGAGCAGTACTTC
CDR3 protein: CATSQAGDAVNEQYF

J gene: TRBJ1-4
clone size: NA
V gene: TRBV3-1
D gene: NA
CDR3 DNA: TGTGCCAGCAGCCAAGGCAGCCATAATGAAAAACTGTTTTTT
CDR3 protein: CASSQGSHNEKLFF

J gene: TRBJ2-3
clone size: few
V gene: TRBV12-3/TRBV12-4
D gene: NA
CDR3 DNA: TGTGCCAGCAGTTTTGAGGATACGGTCGCAGATACGCAGTATTTT
CDR3 protein: CASSFEDTVADTQYF

J gene: TRBJ2-7
clone size: NA
V gene: TRBV27
D gene: TRBD1
CDR3 DNA: TGTGCCAGCAGTCTTACAGGGGGCGGATACGAGCAGTACTTC
CDR3 protein: CASSLTGGGYEQYF

J gene: TRBJ2-7
clone size: NA
V gene: TRBV3-1
D gene: NA
CDR3 DNA: TGTGCCAGCAGCCGATCGACCGGGGTTCCCCTCGAGCAGTACTTC
CDR3 protein: CASSRSTGVPLEQYF

J gene: TRBJ2-3
clone size: NA
V gene: TRBV29-1
D gene: TRBD1
CDR3 DNA: TGCAGCTCCACGGACAGGGGGCCGGCAGATACGCAGTATTTT
CDR3 protein: CSSTDRGPADTQYF

J gene: TRBJ2-2
clone size: few
V gene: TRBV27
D gene: TRBD2
CDR3 DNA: TGTGCCAGCAGTTTAGCGGGGGGCAGGAGAACCGGGGAGCTGTTTTTT
CDR3 protein: CASSLAGGRRTGELFF

J gene: TRBJ2-2
clone size: NA
V gene: TRBV12-3/TRBV12-4
D gene: NA
CDR3 DNA: TGTGCCAGCAGTTACGAGGGGACCGGGGAGCTGTTTTTT
CDR3 protein: CASSYEGTGELFF

J gene: TRBJ1-4
clone size: few
V gene: TRBV7-9
D gene: NA
CDR3 DNA: TGTGCCAGCGCTGCCAGGACTGCAACTAATGAAAAACTGTTTTTT
CDR3 protein: CASAARTATNEKLFF

J gene: TRBJ2-7
clone size: NA
V gene: TRBV15
D gene: NA
CDR3 DNA: TGTGCCACCAGCTTGGGGGTGCAGGGGCGCGACGAGCAGTACTTC
CDR3 protein: CATSLGVQGRDEQYF

J gene: TRBJ2-5
clone size: NA
V gene: TRBV7-7
D gene: NA
CDR3 DNA: TGTGCCAGCAGCCCAGGACCGGGCCAAGAGACCCAGTACTTC
CDR3 protein: CASSPGPGQETQYF

J gene: TRBJ1-1
clone size: NA
V gene: TRBV19
D gene: NA
CDR3 DNA: TGTGCCAGCCTCGTTAGATCTCGCTCTCCCTCTGAAGCTTTCTTT
CDR3 protein: CASLVRSRSPSEAFF

J gene: TRBJ2-3
clone size: few
V gene: TRBV7-7
D gene: NA
CDR3 DNA: TGTGCCAGCAGCGAATCGGACAGTAGCACAGATACGCAGTATTTT
CDR3 protein: CASSESDSSTDTQYF

J gene: TRBJ2-7
clone size: NA
V gene: TRBV6-1
D gene: TRBD1
CDR3 DNA: TGTGCCAGCAGAGGACAGGGGGGAACACTAGCTCCCCCCTACGAGCAGTACTTC
CDR3 protein: CASRGQGGTLAPPYEQYF

J gene: TRBJ2-2
clone size: few
V gene: TRBV5-6
D gene: NA
CDR3 DNA: TGTGCCAGCAGCGAGATACAGCCGAACACCGGGGAGCTGTTTTTT
CDR3 protein: CASSEIQPNTGELFF

J gene: TRBJ2-5
clone size: few
V gene: TRBV10-2
D gene: NA
CDR3 DNA: TGCGCCAGCAATCCCGGGAGCGAAGAGACCCAGTACTTC
CDR3 protein: CASNPGSEETQYF

J gene: TRBJ2-3
clone size: NA
V gene: TRBV27
D gene: TRBD2
CDR3 DNA: TGTGCCAGCAGTTTATCAACTAGCGGGAGGGCAGATACGCAGTATTTT
CDR3 protein: CASSLSTSGRADTQYF

J gene: TRBJ2-1
clone size: NA
V gene: TRBV12-3/TRBV12-4
D gene: NA
CDR3 DNA: TGTGCCAGCAGTTTAGCTCGGTGGAATGAGCAGTTCTTC
CDR3 protein: CASSLARWNEQFF

J gene: TRBJ2-1
clone size: NA
V gene: TRBV10-1
D gene: NA
CDR3 DNA: TGCGCCAGCAGTCCCAGTGGACAGGAGCAGTTCTTC
CDR3 protein: CASSPSGQEQFF

J gene: TRBJ2-1
clone size: NA
V gene: TRBV20-1
D gene: TRBD2
CDR3 DNA: TGCAGTGCTAGGTCCCGTAGCGGGTTGAATGAGCAGTTCTTC
CDR3 protein: CSARSRSGLNEQFF

J gene: TRBJ2-7
clone size: NA
V gene: TRBV11-3
D gene: NA
CDR3 DNA: TGTGCCAGCAGCTTAGGTGGCGGCTACTACGAGCAGTACTTC
CDR3 protein: CASSLGGGYYEQYF

J gene: TRBJ2-7
clone size: NA
V gene: TRBV6-5
D gene: NA
CDR3 DNA: TGTGCCAGCAGTTACGCGGCGGCCTCCTACGAGCAGTACTTC
CDR3 protein: CASSYAAASYEQYF

J gene: TRBJ2-7
clone size: NA
V gene: TRBV27
D gene: TRBD1
CDR3 DNA: TGTGCCAGCAGTTTGGGACAGGTTCCCTACGAGCAGTACTTC
CDR3 protein: CASSLGQVPYEQYF

J gene: TRBJ2-7
clone size: NA
V gene: TRBV11-3
D gene: NA
CDR3 DNA: TGTGCCAGCAGTTCTCGGGACTCGGCTACCTACGAGCAGTACTTC
CDR3 protein: CASSSRDSATYEQYF

J gene: TRBJ2-5
clone size: NA
V gene: TRBV29-1
D gene: TRBD2
CDR3 DNA: TGCAGCGTGAAGGGCCTAGCGGGGCAAGAGACCCAGTACTTC
CDR3 protein: CSVKGLAGQETQYF

J gene: TRBJ2-1
clone size: many
V gene: TRBV4-3
D gene: TRBD2
CDR3 DNA: TGCGCCAGCAGCCAAGGCCATTGGTTAGCGGGATATCGCAATGAGCAGTTCTTC
CDR3 protein: CASSQGHWLAGYRNEQFF

J gene: TRBJ2-1
clone size: NA
V gene: TRBV9
D gene: TRBD2
CDR3 DNA: TGTGCCAGTGAACTAGCGGGTGGTGAGCAGCTCTTC
CDR3 protein: CASELAGGEQLF

J gene: TRBJ2-5
clone size: NA
V gene: TRBV27
D gene: TRBD2
CDR3 DNA: TGTGCCAGCAGTATTAGCGGGACTGGTCGGACCCAGTACTTC
CDR3 protein: CASSISGTGRTQYF